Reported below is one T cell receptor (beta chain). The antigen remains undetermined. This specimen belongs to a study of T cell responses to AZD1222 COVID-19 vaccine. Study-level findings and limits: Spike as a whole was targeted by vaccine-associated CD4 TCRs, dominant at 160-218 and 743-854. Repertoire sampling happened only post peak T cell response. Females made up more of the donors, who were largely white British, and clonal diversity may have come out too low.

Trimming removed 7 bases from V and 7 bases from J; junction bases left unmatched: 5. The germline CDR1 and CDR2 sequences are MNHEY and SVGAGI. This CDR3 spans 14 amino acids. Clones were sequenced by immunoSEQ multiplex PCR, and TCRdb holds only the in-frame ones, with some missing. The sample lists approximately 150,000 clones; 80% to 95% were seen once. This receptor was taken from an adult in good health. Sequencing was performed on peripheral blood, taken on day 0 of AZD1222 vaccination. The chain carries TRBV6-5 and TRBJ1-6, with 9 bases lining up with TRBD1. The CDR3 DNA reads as TGTGCCAGCACCCTGGACAGGGGCAATTCACCCCTCCACTTT. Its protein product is CASTLDRGNSPLHF.